This is a list of T cell receptor beta chains from one sample in a study of Ad26.COV2.S vaccination and SARS-CoV-2 variants. The method was immunoSEQ multiplex PCR; TCRdb's version includes in-frame clones alone and lacks a portion of them. The sample lists 200,000 to 250,000 clones; roughly 88% were seen once. The material was peripheral blood, obtained in a trial of Ad26.COV2.S vaccine versus placebo. Receptors were obtained from a person between 18 and 59 years old who received the Ad26.COV2.S COVID-19 vaccine or a placebo. CDR3s include the opening cysteine and the closing phenylalanine or tryptophan. Each record gives: V gene, D gene, CDR3 protein. The D gene is left open where the match is weak.

V: TRBV5-1
D: .
CDR3: CASSLGQLYEQYF

V: TRBV28
D: .
CDR3: CASSLSGRRGNQPQHF

V: TRBV15
D: TRBD2
CDR3: CATSRRTSGGANIQYF

V: TRBV28
D: .
CDR3: CASSPHLNSGNTIYF

V: TRBV5-5
D: TRBD2
CDR3: CASSNQRLAGGRETQYF

V: TRBV15
D: .
CDR3: CATSREGLAGLNQPQHF

V: TRBV28
D: TRBD1
CDR3: CASSSPQGAGSNQPQHF

V: TRBV5-1
D: .
CDR3: CASSLGGTETQYF

V: TRBV14
D: .
CDR3: CASSRDGLDTQYF

V: TRBV29-1
D: .
CDR3: CSVESIGFGFF

V: TRBV7-3
D: .
CDR3: CASRNVNTGELFF

V: TRBV5-1
D: TRBD1
CDR3: CASSKEDRAVDEQYF

V: TRBV30
D: .
CDR3: CAWSVPNEQFF

V: TRBV6-6
D: .
CDR3: CASAPRPNYEQYF

V: TRBV19
D: .
CDR3: CASSLDGGSQPQHF

V: TRBV7-9
D: .
CDR3: CASSPGHYQETQYF

V: TRBV3-1/TRBV3-2
D: .
CDR3: CASSQGFPGSTSNQPQHF

V: TRBV30
D: TRBD1
CDR3: CAWVEGAVFF

V: TRBV28
D: .
CDR3: CASSPQTSSEAFF

V: TRBV4-3
D: TRBD2
CDR3: CASSSWTSGSPDTQYF

V: TRBV13
D: .
CDR3: CASSFRAPKSDNEQFF

V: TRBV25-1
D: .
CDR3: CASSDGNYGYTF

V: TRBV5-8
D: TRBD2
CDR3: CASSFPVQRGDTAGELFF

V: TRBV28
D: .
CDR3: CASSLTGEQYF

V: TRBV28
D: TRBD2
CDR3: CASSKQGSGSLAAGETQYF

V: TRBV5-1
D: .
CDR3: CASSLRSASDSYEQYF

V: TRBV5-1
D: .
CDR3: CASSLEGVINSPLHF

V: TRBV24-1
D: TRBD2
CDR3: CATSDFTAGLAGELFF

V: TRBV29-1
D: TRBD1
CDR3: CSAGQGTYEQYF

V: TRBV3-1/TRBV3-2
D: TRBD2
CDR3: CASSQGLAPAQYF

V: TRBV6-2/TRBV6-3
D: .
CDR3: CASSTGTLMNTEAFF

V: TRBV2
D: TRBD2
CDR3: CASSSTSGETGELFF

V: TRBV5-8
D: TRBD2
CDR3: CASSLVSGSAEQFF

V: TRBV4-2
D: .
CDR3: CASSQVSQNTEAFF

V: TRBV9
D: TRBD1
CDR3: CASSPGTGGTEAFF

V: TRBV3-1/TRBV3-2
D: .
CDR3: CASSPGLTSSYNSPLHF

V: TRBV5-4
D: .
CDR3: CASSLVQGTGAFF

V: TRBV6-1
D: .
CDR3: CASSEAEIGGYTF

V: TRBV6-2/TRBV6-3
D: .
CDR3: CASSYTGMAGELFF

V: TRBV28
D: TRBD1
CDR3: CASSVHRGLGETQYF